These 10 T cell receptor beta chains share one sample of origin, sequenced in a study of blood T cell repertoires in COVID-19. Here immunoSEQ multiplex PCR was the method, and the copy in TCRdb shows in-frame clones only, minus some. The sample comprises 170,000 or so clones, around four fifths of which are singletons, and less than 3.5% rests with the top ten. Specimen: peripheral blood. Every receptor here comes from a woman between 55 and 75 years old with acute or convalescent COVID-19.

The J gene is TRBJ2-2, the V gene TRBV7-3; D is perhaps TRBD1 (6 bases). V lost 5 bases, J lost 6 bases, and 10 bases lay in between. From germline, CDR1 is SGHTA and CDR2 FQGTGA. The CDR3 runs 13 residues. CDR3 loop: CASSTNRAGELFF. CDR3 in DNA: TGTGCCAGCAGCACAAACAGGGCCGGGGAGCTGTTTTTT.

This chain links TRBV19 with TRBJ1-3, with D possibly TRBD1 on 5 matching bases. CDR1 LNHDA and CDR2 SQIVND come from the germline V gene (reference sequence). CDR3 length: 16 amino acids. V was trimmed by 7 bases and J by 2 bases, leaving 18 bases between them. The CDR3 DNA sequence: TGTGCCAGTACCTCACAACGTCGGGGGGCTGGAAACACCATATATTTT. As protein: CASTSQRRGAGNTIYF.

This clone was recorded once. The chain uses TRBV6-6 and TRBJ1-5; the D gene is possibly TRBD1 (6 bases). The V and J ends lost 5 bases and 0 bases respectively, with 17 bases between them. This CDR3 is 17 amino acids long. Germline CDR1 reads MNHNY; CDR2 reads SVGAGI (reference sequence). This chain's CDR3 is CASSPSHRVSSNQPQHF. The CDR3 DNA reads as TGTGCCAGCAGTCCTTCGCACAGGGTCTCTAGCAATCAGCCCCAGCATTTT.

This clone was observed a single time. CDR3: CASSSPLAGGSNEQFF. For the CDR3, the DNA is TGCGCCAGCAGCTCACCCCTAGCGGGGGGCAGCAATGAGCAGTTCTTC. V gene TRBV5-1 combines with J gene TRBJ2-1, with 11 bases identical to TRBD2. Germline CDR1 reads SGHRS; CDR2 reads YFSETQ. This CDR3 region has 16 residues. Unmatched junction bases numbered 8, after V lost 3 bases and J lost 6 bases.

With regard to this clone: This CDR3 is also generated by other DNA sequences in the sample. V is TRBV3-1 (or the pseudogene TRBV3-2) and J is TRBJ1-1; D remains unclear. Germline values: CDR1 LGHDT, CDR2 YNNKEL (reference sequence). This CDR3 has 13 amino acids. V lost 1 base and J lost 5, with 8 bases in between. The CDR3 DNA sequence: TGTGCCAGCAGCCAAGGAGGAGGAACTGAAGCTTTCTTT. Translating it yields CASSQGGGTEAFF.

Comments on this clone: Since a much larger clone is just one base distant, this may be a read error. The V and J genes are TRBV28 and TRBJ1-1; tentative D call: TRBD1 (5 bases). CDR3 size: 13 residues. Trimming took off 3 bases at V and 4 bases at J, with 9 bases between the two ends. In germline, CDR1 is MDHEN, CDR2 SYDVKM. CDR3 region: CASSFQGSTEAFF. The CDR3 DNA reads as TGTGCCAGCAGTTTCCAGGGAAGCACTGAAGCTTTCTTT.

This sequence joins TRBV28 and TRBJ1-2, with D maybe TRBD1 (6 bases). Trimming pared 2 bases from V and 7 bases from J, leaving 11 bases between. Germline V gene data show CDR1 as MDHEN and CDR2 as SYDVKM. This CDR3 has 13 amino acids. CDR3 nucleotides: TGTGCCAGCAGTTTAACAGGGTTCGGTGGCTACACCTTC. This sequence encodes CASSLTGFGGYTF.

V and J are TRBV28 and TRBJ1-1; D call uncertain. The CDR3 sequence is 12 residues long. Germline V gene sequence: CDR1 MDHEN, CDR2 SYDVKM. The V and J ends lost 7 bases and 11 bases respectively, with 17 bases between them. The CDR3 bases are TGTGCCAGCATGCCAAGACTGGGTCGCGCTTTCTTT. The encoded protein is CASMPRLGRAFF. Variable domain in full (rest from reference TRBV28 and TRBJ1-1): DVKVTQSSRYLVKRTGEKVFLECVQDMDHENMFWYRQDPGLGLRLIYFSYDVKMKEKGDIPEGYSVSREKKERFSLILESASTNQTSMYLCASMPRLGRAFFGQGTRLTVV.

This chain links TRBV10-3 with TRBJ2-1; D remains unclear. CDR3 length equals 13 residues. Trimming cost V 3 bases and J 1 base, with 4 bases left between them. Germline V gives CDR1 ENHRY, CDR2 SYGVKD. The CDR3, as DNA: TGTGCCATCAGTGATAATTCCTACAATGAGCAGTTCTTC. Translation: CAISDNSYNEQFF.

This sequence joins TRBV9 and TRBJ2-7; the match to TRBD2 covers 12 bases. V gave up 2 bases and J gave up 4 bases; unmatched junction bases: 4. This CDR3 has 15 residues. Germline V gene lookup returns CDR1 SGDLS and CDR2 YYNGEE. The CDR3 loop is CASSVNGLAGYEQYF. The DNA for the CDR3 is TGTGCCAGCAGCGTGAATGGACTAGCGGGGTACGAGCAGTACTTC.